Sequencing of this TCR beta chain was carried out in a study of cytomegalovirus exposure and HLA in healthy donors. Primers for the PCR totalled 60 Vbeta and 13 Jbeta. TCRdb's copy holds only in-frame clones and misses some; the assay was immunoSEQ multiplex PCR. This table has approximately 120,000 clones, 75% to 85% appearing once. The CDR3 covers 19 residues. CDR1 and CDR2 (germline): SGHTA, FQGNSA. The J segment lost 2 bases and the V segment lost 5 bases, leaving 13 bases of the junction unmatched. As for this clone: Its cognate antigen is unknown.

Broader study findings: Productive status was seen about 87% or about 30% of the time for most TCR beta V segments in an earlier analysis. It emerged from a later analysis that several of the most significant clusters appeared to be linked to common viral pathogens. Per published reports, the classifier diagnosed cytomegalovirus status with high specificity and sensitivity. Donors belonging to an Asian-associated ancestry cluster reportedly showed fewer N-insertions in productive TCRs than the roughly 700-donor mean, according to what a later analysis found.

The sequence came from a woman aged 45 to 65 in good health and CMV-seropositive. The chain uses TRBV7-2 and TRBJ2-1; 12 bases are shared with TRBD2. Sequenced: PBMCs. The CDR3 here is CASSPLAGGPIPPYNEQFF. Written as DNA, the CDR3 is TGTGCCAGCAGCCCTCTAGCGGGAGGGCCGATCCCCCCCTACAATGAGCAGTTCTTC.